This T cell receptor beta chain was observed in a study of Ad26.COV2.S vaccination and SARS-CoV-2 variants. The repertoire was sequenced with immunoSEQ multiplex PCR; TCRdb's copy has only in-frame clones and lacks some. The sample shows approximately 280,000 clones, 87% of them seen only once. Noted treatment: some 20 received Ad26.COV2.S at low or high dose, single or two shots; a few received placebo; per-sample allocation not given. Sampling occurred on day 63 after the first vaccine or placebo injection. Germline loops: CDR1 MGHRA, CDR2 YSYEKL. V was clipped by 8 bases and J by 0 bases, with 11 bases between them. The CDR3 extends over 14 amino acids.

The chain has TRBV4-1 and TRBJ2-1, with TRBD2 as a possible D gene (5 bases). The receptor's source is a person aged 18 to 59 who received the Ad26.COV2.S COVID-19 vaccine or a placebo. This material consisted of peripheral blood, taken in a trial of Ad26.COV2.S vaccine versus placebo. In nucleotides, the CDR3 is TGCGCCAGCGAAGCGGCTAGCTCCTACAATGAGCAGTTCTTC. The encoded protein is CASEAASSYNEQFF.